The rows below give T cell receptor beta chains drawn from one sample of a study of blood T cell repertoires in COVID-19. Here immunoSEQ multiplex PCR was the method, and the copy in TCRdb shows in-frame clones only, minus some. Of 300,000 to 400,000 clones detected, 80% to 90% appear once; the ten largest clones hold less than 6.5%. The sample was PBMCs or T cells enriched from blood (not recorded which). The receptor source for this set is a man aged 25 to 40 who had recovered from COVID-19. Each CDR3 is given with its conserved first and last residue. The D gene is left open where the match is weak. Some rows mark clone size as missing; the rest say once, few, many or name a class of expanded clone.

V: TRBV5-3; D: .; J: TRBJ1-5; size: .; CDR3: CARWAPPDQPQHF; DNA: TGTGCCAGATGGGCCCCCCCCGATCAGCCCCAGCATTTT
V: TRBV11-3; D: TRBD2; J: TRBJ2-3; size: .; CDR3: CASSESGGAADTQYF; DNA: TGTGCCAGCAGCGAGAGCGGGGGGGCGGCAGATACGCAGTATTTT
V: TRBV7-2; D: TRBD1; J: TRBJ1-1; size: .; CDR3: CASRSPSGQGTRLNTEAFF; DNA: TGTGCCAGCAGATCCCCCTCCGGACAGGGGACGCGTTTGAACACTGAAGCTTTCTTT
V: TRBV21-1; D: .; J: TRBJ1-6; size: .; CDR3: CASSKVQGLITLHF; DNA: TGTGCCAGCAGCAAAGTGCAGGGCCTAATTACCCTCCACTTT
V: TRBV12-5; D: TRBD2; J: TRBJ2-3; size: .; CDR3: CASGLTTSERLTDTQYF; DNA: TGTGCTAGTGGTTTGACGACTAGCGAGAGGCTCACAGATACGCAGTATTTT
V: TRBV11-2; D: TRBD2; J: TRBJ2-7; size: .; CDR3: CASSKLQGLGAGEQYF; DNA: TGTGCCAGCAGCAAACTCCAGGGACTAGGTGCAGGCGAGCAGTACTTC
V: TRBV5-1; D: .; J: TRBJ2-2; size: .; CDR3: CASSFSPGINTGELFF; DNA: TGCGCCAGCAGCTTTTCTCCAGGGATCAACACCGGGGAGCTGTTTTTT
V: TRBV11-2; D: .; J: TRBJ1-1; size: few; CDR3: CASSQDRMNTEAFF; DNA: TGTGCCAGCAGCCAAGACAGGATGAACACTGAAGCTTTCTTT
V: TRBV25-1; D: TRBD1; J: TRBJ2-1; size: once; CDR3: CASSEYGTGGYNEQFF; DNA: TGTGCCAGCAGTGAATACGGGACAGGGGGCTACAATGAGCAGTTCTTC
V: TRBV7-9; D: TRBD2; J: TRBJ2-1; size: .; CDR3: CASSFPSGGSYNEQFF; DNA: TGTGCCAGCAGCTTCCCCAGCGGGGGGAGTTACAATGAGCAGTTCTTC
V: TRBV6-5; D: TRBD1; J: TRBJ1-4; size: .; CDR3: CASRLQGVNEKLFF; DNA: TGTGCCAGCAGACTACAGGGGGTAAATGAAAAACTGTTTTTT
V: TRBV10-3; D: .; J: TRBJ1-5; size: .; CDR3: CAIRAQSSNQPQHF; DNA: TGTGCCATCAGAGCACAGTCTAGCAATCAGCCCCAGCATTTT
V: TRBV19; D: TRBD2; J: TRBJ2-1; size: .; CDR3: CASRGLAGDQEQFF; DNA: TGTGCCAGTAGGGGACTAGCGGGGGATCAGGAGCAGTTCTTC